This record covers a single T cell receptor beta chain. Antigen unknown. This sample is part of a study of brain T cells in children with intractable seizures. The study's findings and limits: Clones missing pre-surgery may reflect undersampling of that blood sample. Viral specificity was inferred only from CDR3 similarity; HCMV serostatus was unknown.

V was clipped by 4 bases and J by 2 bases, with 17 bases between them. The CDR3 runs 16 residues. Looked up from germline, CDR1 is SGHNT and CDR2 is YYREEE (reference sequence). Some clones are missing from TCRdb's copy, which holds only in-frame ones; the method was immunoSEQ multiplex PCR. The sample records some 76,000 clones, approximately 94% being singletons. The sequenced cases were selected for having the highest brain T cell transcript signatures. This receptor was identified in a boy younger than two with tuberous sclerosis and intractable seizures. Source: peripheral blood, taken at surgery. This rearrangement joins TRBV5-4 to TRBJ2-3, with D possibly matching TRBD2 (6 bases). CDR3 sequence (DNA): TGTGCCAGCAGCCCGTTGGGACTTCTATACACAGATACGCAGTATTTT. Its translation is CASSPLGLLYTDTQYF.